This T cell receptor beta chain was recorded in a study of T cells after yellow fever vaccination. Study outcomes and limitations: Reappearance after the booster was observed for most primary-vaccination clones (more than 95% CD4, about 91% CD8).

5'RACE template switching generated TCR cDNA, adding a universal primer site and UMIs. TCRdb re-analysed the 5' RACE reads in MiXCR, keeping a single row per CDR3 protein. In the table there are around 500,000 distinct CDR3 sequences, around a fifth of which are singletons. To note about this clonotype: The antigen is undetermined.

The CDR3 extends over 17 amino acids. The germline CDR1 and CDR2 sequences are SGHAT and FQNNGV. Trimming cost V 0 bases and J 6 bases; bases outside gene matches: 7. The chain is built from TRBV11-2 and TRBJ2-3; 12 positions agree with TRBD2. The starting material was PBMCs, obtained roughly 23 days after the first yellow fever vaccination. The TCR was taken from a man aged 18-30 years who received the YFV17D yellow fever vaccine. DNA of the CDR3: TGTGCCAGCAGCTTAGATGTTCTAGCGGGGGGGTCGGATACGCAGTATTTT. Amino acids: CASSLDVLAGGSDTQYF. Variable domain in full (rest from reference TRBV11-2 and TRBJ2-3): EAGVAQSPRYKIIEKRQSVAFWCNPISGHATLYWYQQILGQGPKLLIQFQNNGVVDDSQLPKDRFSAERLKGVDSTLKIQPAKLEDSAVYLCASSLDVLAGGSDTQYFGPGTRLTVL.